This entry lists 14 T cell receptor beta chains sequenced from one sample in a study of control samples from healthy donors and cancer patients. Produced via immunoSEQ multiplex PCR; TCRdb's table is partial and in-frame only. The sample has some 100,000 clones; 80% to 90% are singletons. The sequenced sample was blood. These receptors originate from a man younger than 45 in good health.

The chain combines TRBV5-8 with TRBJ1-1, with D hard to call. The CDR3 extends over 15 amino acids. V dropped 4 bases and J dropped 11 bases, with 24 bases sitting between them. From germline, CDR1 is SGHTS and CDR2 YDEGEE. The CDR3 bases are TGTGCCAGCAGCCTCTATCTCCGGTCGGCCCGAGCCGCTTTCTTT. It codes for CASSLYLRSARAAFF.

The chain recombines TRBV5-1 with TRBJ1-1; D gene uncertain. There are 13 residues in the CDR3. Germline V gives CDR1 SGHRS, CDR2 YFSETQ. V was cut by 5 bases and J by 2 bases, with 10 bases left in between. CDR3 sequence reads: CASRHSLNTEAFF. DNA of the CDR3: TGCGCCAGCAGGCACAGCCTTAACACTGAAGCTTTCTTT.

The chain uses TRBV6-6 and TRBJ2-7, with 9 bases fitting TRBD1. The CDR3 consists of 13 residues. The V gene end was trimmed by 6 bases and the J gene end by 2 bases; junction bases not matched to a gene: 2. CDR1 is MNHNY, CDR2 SVGAGI, per germline (reference sequence). CDR3 loop: CASRGTGTYEQYF. CDR3 bases: TGTGCCAGCAGGGGGACAGGGACCTACGAGCAGTACTTC.

The V and J genes are TRBV24-1 and TRBJ1-1; no clear D gene. CDR3 length equals 14 residues. CDR1 KGHDR and CDR2 SFDVKD come from the germline V gene. Trimming cost V 7 bases and J 1 base, with 12 bases left between them. CDR3 loop: CATRGRLPNTEAFF. The CDR3 DNA sequence: TGTGCCACCAGGGGAAGACTCCCGAACACTGAAGCTTTCTTT.

The rearrangement links TRBV7-9 to TRBJ1-2; 8 nucleotides line up with TRBD1. V lost 5 bases, J lost 0 bases, and 8 bases stayed unmatched. CDR1 is SEHNR, CDR2 FQNEAQ, per germline (reference sequence). The CDR3 loop spans 16 amino acids. CDR3 sequence (DNA): TGTGCCAGCAGCGATCCCGGGACAGGACCTAACTATGGCTACACCTTC. This sequence encodes CASSDPGTGPNYGYTF.

This rearrangement joins TRBV5-8 to TRBJ1-1, with 9 positions matching TRBD1. The V segment lost 5 bases and the J segment 1 base; nucleotides outside the gene matches: 9. The CDR3 loop spans 16 amino acids. From germline, CDR1 is SGHTS and CDR2 YDEGEE. Here the CDR3 reads CASSQQGASKNTEAFF. CDR3 DNA: TGTGCCAGCAGTCAACAGGGGGCGTCAAAGAACACTGAAGCTTTCTTT.

V is TRBV5-8 and J is TRBJ2-7, with 10 positions matching TRBD1. V gave up 2 bases and J gave up 3 bases; unmatched junction bases: 5. The CDR3 is made up of 15 amino acids. The V gene's germline CDR1 is SGHTS and CDR2 YDEGEE. In nucleotides, the CDR3 is TGTGCCAGCAGCTTAGGGGACAGGGGCCGCTACGAGCAGTACTTC. The encoded protein is CASSLGDRGRYEQYF.

This clone was counted a single time. CDR3 nucleotides: TGTGCTAGTGCGGGGGGGAGTTCACCCCTCCACTTT. Protein product: CASAGGSSPLHF. J is TRBJ1-6 and V is TRBV12-5, with D perhaps matching TRBD1 (5 bases). The germline V gene has CDR1 LGHNT and CDR2 FRNRAP. The CDR3 length is 12 residues. Trimming took 7 bases from V and 9 from J, leaving 10 bases between them. Together with reference TRBV12-5 and TRBJ1-6, the CDR3 gives the full variable domain: DARVTQTPRHKVTEMGQEVTMRCQPILGHNTVFWYRQTMMQGLELLAYFRNRAPLDDSGMPKDRFSAEMPDATLATLKIQPSEPRDSAVYFCASAGGSSPLHFGNGTRLTVT.

This sequence joins TRBV5-6 and TRBJ2-1, with 12 nucleotides matching TRBD2. With V trimmed by 2 bases and J by 13 bases, 4 bases remained unmatched. The CDR3 consists of 13 residues. CDR1 SGHDT and CDR2 YYEEEE come from the germline V gene. CDR3 nucleotide sequence: TGTGCCAGCAGCTTCCTGACTAGCGGGAGCCAGTTCTTC. Translation gives CASSFLTSGSQFF.

The chain employs TRBV7-2 and TRBJ1-2, with 9 bases aligning to TRBD1. V trimming: 4 bases; J trimming: 5 bases; junction bases outside the gene matches: 14. The CDR3 is made up of 17 amino acids. Germline V gene sequence: CDR1 SGHTA, CDR2 FQGNSA. The CDR3 is CASSSSLPGQGWYGYTF. DNA of the CDR3: TGTGCCAGCAGCTCTTCCTTACCGGGACAGGGCTGGTATGGCTACACCTTC.

The chain links TRBV15 to TRBJ2-2; the D is unclear. V was trimmed by 0 bases and J by 4 bases, leaving 9 bases between them. The CDR3 spans 15 residues. Germline V gene lookup returns CDR1 LNHNV and CDR2 YYDKDF (reference sequence). CDR3: CATSRDGRITGELFF. CDR3 bases: TGTGCCACCAGCAGAGACGGACGGATCACCGGGGAGCTGTTTTTT.

The genes are TRBV18 and TRBJ2-7, with D perhaps TRBD1 (5 bases). This CDR3 has 16 residues. Per the germline V gene, CDR1 is KGHSH and CDR2 is LQKENI. Trimming took 3 bases from V and 1 from J, leaving 16 bases between them. The CDR3 sequence: CASSPRARETSYEQYF. DNA of the CDR3: TGTGCCAGCTCACCCCGGGCCAGGGAAACATCCTACGAGCAGTACTTC.

The V and J genes are TRBV2 and TRBJ2-4, with D perhaps assigned TRBD1 or TRBD2 (7 bases each). This CDR3 comprises 16 residues. V lost 3 bases and J 0 bases, leaving 12 bases between the germline ends. CDR1 and CDR2 (germline): SNHLY, FYNNEI. CDR3 sequence: CASSDQGGGAKNIQYF. The DNA of the CDR3 is TGTGCCAGCAGTGATCAGGGGGGGGGAGCCAAAAACATTCAGTACTTC.

To note about this clone: Other DNA sequences in this specimen translate into the identical CDR3. V and J are TRBV24-1 and TRBJ1-1, with unresolved D. V was cut by 6 bases and J by 5 bases, with 6 bases left in between. The CDR3 loop spans 11 amino acids. Germline loops: CDR1 KGHDR, CDR2 SFDVKD. The CDR3 loop is CATSYGTEAFF. CDR3 DNA sequence: TGTGCCACCAGTTACGGGACTGAAGCTTTCTTT.